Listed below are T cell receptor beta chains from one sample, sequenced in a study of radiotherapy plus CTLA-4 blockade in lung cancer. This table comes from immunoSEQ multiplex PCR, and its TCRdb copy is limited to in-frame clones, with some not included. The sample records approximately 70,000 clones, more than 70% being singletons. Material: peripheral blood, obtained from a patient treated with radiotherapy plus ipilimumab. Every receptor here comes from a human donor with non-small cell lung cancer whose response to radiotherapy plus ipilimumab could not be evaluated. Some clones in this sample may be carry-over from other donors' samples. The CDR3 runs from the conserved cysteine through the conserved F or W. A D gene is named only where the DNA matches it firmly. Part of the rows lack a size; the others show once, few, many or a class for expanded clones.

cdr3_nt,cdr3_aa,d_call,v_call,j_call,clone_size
TGTGCAAGTCGCTACACAGATTGGGCGAACACTGAAGCTTTCTTT,CASRYTDWANTEAFF,-,TRBV12-2,TRBJ1-1,-
TGCGCCAGCAGCTTGCTAGCGGGTTTCCAAGAGACCCAGTACTTC,CASSLLAGFQETQYF,TRBD2,TRBV5-1,TRBJ2-5,-
TGTGCCAGCAGCCCCAGCCGACTAGCGGGGGGGCGTGGCACCGGGGAGCTGTTTTTT,CASSPSRLAGGRGTGELFF,TRBD2,TRBV5-4,TRBJ2-2,-
TGTGCCTGGAGTGTACTCAGGGGGAAGTACGAGCAGTACTTC,CAWSVLRGKYEQYF,TRBD1,TRBV30,TRBJ2-7,-
TGTGCCAGCAGCTTGTTGGACGGCGGAGGCCCAAACTATGGCTACACCTTC,CASSLLDGGGPNYGYTF,-,TRBV11-2,TRBJ1-2,-
TGTGCCAGCAGTTTAGGGGGCAGAACTAACTATGGCTACACCTTC,CASSLGGRTNYGYTF,-,TRBV28,TRBJ1-2,-
TGTGCCAGCAGTTTAGGGTCAGGGGGGATGGTCACTGAAGCTTTCTTT,CASSLGSGGMVTEAFF,TRBD1,TRBV28,TRBJ1-1,-
TGTGCCAGCAGCCCCAGACAGTCTACGGCGGGGGAGACCCAGTACTTC,CASSPRQSTAGETQYF,-,TRBV7-9,TRBJ2-5,-
TGTGCCAGCAGTTTGCCCCCCGGACAGGGCTTTGGCTACACCTTC,CASSLPPGQGFGYTF,TRBD1,TRBV28,TRBJ1-2,few
TGCGCCAGCAGCGATTCTAGAGGGAAGAACACTGAAGCTTTCTTT,CASSDSRGKNTEAFF,-,TRBV4-1,TRBJ1-1,-
TGTGCCAGCAGTTTACGGCGGGGCGCTGAAGCTTTCTTT,CASSLRRGAEAFF,-,TRBV6-5,TRBJ1-1,-
TGCGCCAGCAGCCTGAGCACTAGCGGGGGTCCCGATACGCAGTATTTT,CASSLSTSGGPDTQYF,TRBD2,TRBV4-3,TRBJ2-3,-
TGCGCCAGCAGCCAAGATCCTAGCGGGGGGAACACCGGGGAGCTGTTTTTT,CASSQDPSGGNTGELFF,TRBD2,TRBV4-1,TRBJ2-2,few
TGTGCCAGCCAACCGGGACTAGCCCCCGAGACCCAGTACTTC,CASQPGLAPETQYF,TRBD2,TRBV18,TRBJ2-5,once
TGTGCCAGCAGCTATAGCGGGGGGCCCTCCCCCTACGAGCAGTACTTC,CASSYSGGPSPYEQYF,TRBD2,TRBV11-2,TRBJ2-7,-
TGTGCCACCAAAGTGCGGACAGGGGGTGAGACCGGGGAGCTGTTTTTT,CATKVRTGGETGELFF,TRBD1,TRBV10-3,TRBJ2-2,-
TGTGCCAGCAGCCAAGATGGGACTACCCGTCAAGAGACCCAGTACTTC,CASSQDGTTRQETQYF,TRBD2,TRBV4-2,TRBJ2-5,-
TGTGCCAGCGGGGGAGGGAAAGAAGCTTTCTTT,CASGGGKEAFF,-,TRBV7-9,TRBJ1-1,-
TGCGCCGGCAGCCAATACCGTGGGACAGGGTCGGGGTCAGGGGCCAACGTCCTGACTTTC,CAGSQYRGTGSGSGANVLTF,TRBD1,TRBV4-1,TRBJ2-6,-
TGCGCCAGCAGCTTCGCGGGGAATCCCCAAGAGACCCAGTACTTC,CASSFAGNPQETQYF,-,TRBV5-1,TRBJ2-5,-
TGTGCCAGCAGCCAAGGGTCGGTACGGAGCGAGCAGTACTTC,CASSQGSVRSEQYF,-,TRBV14,TRBJ2-7,-
TGTGCCAGCAGTTACGGCAGGGGAACAGATACGCAGTATTTT,CASSYGRGTDTQYF,-,TRBV6-5,TRBJ2-3,-
TGTGCCACCAGGTGGGACAGGGGGCAGAATCAGCCCCAGCATTTT,CATRWDRGQNQPQHF,TRBD1,TRBV15,TRBJ1-5,-
TGTGCCAGCAAGAGGAGTGGCAATGAGCAGTTCTTC,CASKRSGNEQFF,-,TRBV6-5,TRBJ2-1,few
TGCGCCAGCAGCTCAACAGACACTTTGGGCGAGCAGTACTTC,CASSSTDTLGEQYF,-,TRBV5-1,TRBJ2-7,-
TGTGCCAGCAGTTTAAAAAGGCAGGGGCTGAAACCTAATGAAAAACTGTTTTTT,CASSLKRQGLKPNEKLFF,-,TRBV28,TRBJ1-4,-
TGCAGTGCTGGTCTGGGGGGGACCCAGTACTTC,CSAGLGGTQYF,-,TRBV20-1,TRBJ2-5,-
TGCGCCAGCAGCCAAGAGAGCTCCTATAATTCACCCCTCCACTTT,CASSQESSYNSPLHF,-,TRBV4-1,TRBJ1-6,-
TGTGCCAGTAGCGTACAGGGTAGCCACGAGCAGTACTTC,CASSVQGSHEQYF,-,TRBV9,TRBJ2-7,-
TGCGCCAGCAGCTTGGGACAGTTCTCCTACGAGCAGTACTTC,CASSLGQFSYEQYF,-,TRBV5-1,TRBJ2-7,-
TGTGCCAGCAGTGCTCAACAGGGTTCCGAGCAGTACTTC,CASSAQQGSEQYF,-,TRBV27,TRBJ2-7,-
TGTGCCAGTATTCCCGGACGGAGGGGAGGTGAAAAACTGTTTTTT,CASIPGRRGGEKLFF,-,TRBV19,TRBJ1-4,-
TGTGCCAGCGGGGACAGCTTTTACGAGCAGTACTTC,CASGDSFYEQYF,TRBD1,TRBV28,TRBJ2-7,-
TGTGCCAGCAGCCGCCGGAGTCAAGAGACCCAGTACTTC,CASSRRSQETQYF,-,TRBV9,TRBJ2-5,-
TGTGCCAGTGGGAGGGGAGCGAACACTGAAGCTTTCTTT,CASGRGANTEAFF,-,TRBV19,TRBJ1-1,once
TGTGCTAGCAGTTACGGCGGGGGAAACACCGGGGAGCTGTTTTTT,CASSYGGGNTGELFF,TRBD2,TRBV6-5,TRBJ2-2,-
TGTGCCAGCAGCTCCCGCCGACTAGCGGGGGGCTCTACCAGCACAGATACGCAGTATTTT,CASSSRRLAGGSTSTDTQYF,TRBD2,TRBV28,TRBJ2-3,-
TGTGCCAGCAGCTTAGCGCAGGGGTACGAGCAGTACTTC,CASSLAQGYEQYF,-,TRBV7-6,TRBJ2-7,-
TGTGCCAGCAGCCCCACTCCGGGACAGCTAACCTACGAGCAGTACTTC,CASSPTPGQLTYEQYF,TRBD1,TRBV4-2,TRBJ2-7,-
TGTGCCACTCTCCGGACAGGGCGCGACGAGCAGTACTTC,CATLRTGRDEQYF,TRBD1,TRBV10-3,TRBJ2-7,-
TGTGCCAGCTCACCACAACAGGGGGAGGAGACCCAGTACTTC,CASSPQQGEETQYF,TRBD1,TRBV18,TRBJ2-5,few
TGTGCCAGCAGTGACCATGGGACAGGGACTAACTATGGCTACACCTTC,CASSDHGTGTNYGYTF,TRBD1,TRBV6-4,TRBJ1-2,few
TGCGCCAGCAGCGGGGGACAGGGGGGCACTGAAGCTTTCTTT,CASSGGQGGTEAFF,TRBD1,TRBV5-1,TRBJ1-1,-
TGTGCCAGCAGCTCGATATGGGACAGGGTGTGGTATGGCTACACCTTC,CASSSIWDRVWYGYTF,TRBD1,TRBV11-2,TRBJ1-2,-
TGTGCCAGCAGCGTGGGAGGGACCAATTCCCCCCTCCACTTT,CASSVGGTNSPLHF,-,TRBV9,TRBJ1-6,-
TGTGCCAGCAGCTCGGGGGGGGGATCACCTGGCTACACCTTC,CASSSGGGSPGYTF,-,TRBV28,TRBJ1-2,-
TGCGCCAGCAGCCATCCGCGCGGGACAAAACTGTTTTTT,CASSHPRGTKLFF,-,TRBV4-3,TRBJ1-4,-
TGTGCCAGCAGTCCCGGACTAGCGGGAAACACCGGGGAGCTGTTTTTT,CASSPGLAGNTGELFF,TRBD2,TRBV28,TRBJ2-2,-
TGTGCCAGCAGTTACTCTGGGACAGGGAAAGAGACCCAGTACTTC,CASSYSGTGKETQYF,TRBD1,TRBV6-6,TRBJ2-5,-
TGTGCCAGCAGCTTAGGGGTAGCGGGGGGCGTGGATACGCAGTATTTT,CASSLGVAGGVDTQYF,TRBD2,TRBV7-2,TRBJ2-3,-
TGTGCCAGCAGTTACGCCCTATGGGCAAACACTGAAGCTTTCTTT,CASSYALWANTEAFF,-,TRBV6-5,TRBJ1-1,-
TGTGCCAGCAGCACAGGACAGGGGAGTGAAAAACTGTTTTTT,CASSTGQGSEKLFF,TRBD1,TRBV5-4,TRBJ1-4,-
TGTGCCAGCAGCCAAGGGACAGGGGAAGGTGACTATGGCTACACCTTC,CASSQGTGEGDYGYTF,TRBD1,TRBV7-9,TRBJ1-2,-
TGTGCCAGTAGTATAGCTGGACTTCTATACGAGCAGTACTTC,CASSIAGLLYEQYF,-,TRBV19,TRBJ2-7,-
TGTGCCTGGAGTTCCCGGGACATTTACAATGAGCAGTTCTTC,CAWSSRDIYNEQFF,-,TRBV30,TRBJ2-1,-
TGTGCCAGCAGTTACGAGGTCTACAATGAGCAGTTCTTC,CASSYEVYNEQFF,-,TRBV6-6,TRBJ2-1,-
TGTGCCAGTAGTATCATGGAGGGGGCAGGCGAGCAGTACTTC,CASSIMEGAGEQYF,-,TRBV19,TRBJ2-7,-